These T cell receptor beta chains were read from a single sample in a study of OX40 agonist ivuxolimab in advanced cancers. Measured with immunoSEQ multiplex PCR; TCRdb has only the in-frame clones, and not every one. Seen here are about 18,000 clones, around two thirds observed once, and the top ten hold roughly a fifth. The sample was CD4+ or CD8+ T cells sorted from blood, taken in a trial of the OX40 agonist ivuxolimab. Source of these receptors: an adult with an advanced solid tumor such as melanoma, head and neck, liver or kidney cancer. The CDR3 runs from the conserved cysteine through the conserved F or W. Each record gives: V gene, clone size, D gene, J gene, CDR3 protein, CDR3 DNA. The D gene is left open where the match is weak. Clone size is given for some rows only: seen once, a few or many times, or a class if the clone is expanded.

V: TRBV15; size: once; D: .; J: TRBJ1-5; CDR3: CATSRRGYSNQPQHF; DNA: TGTGCCACCAGCAGGAGAGGATATAGCAATCAGCCCCAGCATTTT
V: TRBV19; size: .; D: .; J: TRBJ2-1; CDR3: CASSSGSSSYNEQFF; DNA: TGTGCCAGTAGCTCCGGGAGTAGCTCCTACAATGAGCAGTTCTTC
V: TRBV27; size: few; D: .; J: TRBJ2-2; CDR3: CASSLRGTNTGELFF; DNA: TGTGCCAGCAGTTTAAGAGGGACGAACACCGGGGAGCTGTTTTTT
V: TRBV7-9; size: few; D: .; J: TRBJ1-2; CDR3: CASSLGRDGYGYTF; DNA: TGTGCCAGCAGCTTAGGGCGAGATGGCTATGGCTACACCTTC
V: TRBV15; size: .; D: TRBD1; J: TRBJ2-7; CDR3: CATSRGTGDSYEQYF; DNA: TGTGCCACCAGCAGGGGGACAGGGGACTCCTACGAGCAGTACTTC
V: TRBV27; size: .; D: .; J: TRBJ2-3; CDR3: CASSGGWGTDTQYF; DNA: TGTGCCAGCAGTGGGGGTTGGGGCACAGATACGCAGTATTTT
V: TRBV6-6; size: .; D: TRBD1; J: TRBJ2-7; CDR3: CASSPMTGAYEQYF; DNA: TGTGCCAGCAGCCCCATGACAGGGGCCTACGAGCAGTACTTC
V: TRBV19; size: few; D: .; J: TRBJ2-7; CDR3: CASSISGLYEQYF; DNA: TGTGCCAGTAGTATATCGGGACTCTACGAGCAGTACTTC
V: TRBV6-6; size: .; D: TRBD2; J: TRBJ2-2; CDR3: CASRGQRELGGELFF; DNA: TGTGCCAGCAGGGGTCAGCGGGAGTTGGGCGGGGAGCTGTTTTTT
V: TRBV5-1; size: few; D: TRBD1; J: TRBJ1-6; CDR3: CASSPGQGYNSPLHF; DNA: TGCGCCAGCAGTCCGGGACAGGGCTATAATTCACCCCTCCACTTT
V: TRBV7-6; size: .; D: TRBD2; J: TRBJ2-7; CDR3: CASSSGLAGGHEQYF; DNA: TGTGCCAGCAGCTCGGGACTAGCGGGAGGTCACGAGCAGTACTTC
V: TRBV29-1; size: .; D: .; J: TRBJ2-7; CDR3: CSVEGQGGATYEQYF; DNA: TGCAGCGTTGAAGGGCAGGGCGGGGCTACCTACGAGCAGTACTTC
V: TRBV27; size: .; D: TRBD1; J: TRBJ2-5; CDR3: CASRDQGAQETQYF; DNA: TGTGCCAGCAGGGATCAGGGGGCCCAAGAGACCCAGTACTTC
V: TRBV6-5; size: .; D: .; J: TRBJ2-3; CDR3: CASSYSGGGADTQYF; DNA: TGTGCCAGCAGTTACTCAGGGGGGGGCGCAGATACGCAGTATTTT
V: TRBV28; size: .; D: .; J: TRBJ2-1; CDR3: CASRTLKGTLYNEQFF; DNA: TGTGCCAGCAGGACGCTGAAGGGCACACTCTACAATGAGCAGTTCTTC
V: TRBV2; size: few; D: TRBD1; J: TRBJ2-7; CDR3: CASSTGQATYEQYF; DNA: TGTGCCAGCAGTACTGGACAGGCAACCTACGAGCAGTACTTC
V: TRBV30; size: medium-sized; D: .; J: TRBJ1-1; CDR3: CAWSVGTVNTEAFF; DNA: TGTGCCTGGAGTGTGGGCACCGTGAACACTGAAGCTTTCTTT
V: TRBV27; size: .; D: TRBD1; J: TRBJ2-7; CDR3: CASRSFLTGSGEQYF; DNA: TGTGCCAGCCGATCCTTCCTGACAGGGTCTGGCGAGCAGTACTTC
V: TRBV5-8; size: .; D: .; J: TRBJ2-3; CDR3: CASSLAEVKDTQYF; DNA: TGTGCCAGCAGCTTGGCCGAGGTGAAAGATACGCAGTATTTT
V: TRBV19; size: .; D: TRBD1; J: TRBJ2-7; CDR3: CASSWSDRASYEQYF; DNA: TGTGCCAGTAGTTGGTCGGACAGGGCCTCCTACGAGCAGTACTTC
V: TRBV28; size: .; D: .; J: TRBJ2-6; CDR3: CASSSGLGGANVLTF; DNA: TGTGCCAGCAGTTCAGGTCTTGGTGGGGCCAACGTCCTGACTTTC
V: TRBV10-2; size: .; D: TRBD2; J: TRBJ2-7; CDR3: CASRASGNSYEQYF; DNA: TGCGCCAGCAGAGCTAGCGGGAACTCCTACGAGCAGTACTTC
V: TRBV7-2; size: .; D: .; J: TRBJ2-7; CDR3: CASSFSAGAYEQYF; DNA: TGTGCCAGCAGCTTTAGCGCCGGGGCCTACGAGCAGTACTTC